This TCR beta chain was recovered during a study of Graves' ophthalmopathy and Graves' hyperthyroidism. Regarding the study as a whole: In blood, most expanded thyroid clonotypes above 0.001 frequency were also detected.

In this sample, this clonotype turned up many times. What it binds is unknown. Patients newly diagnosed with hyperthyroidism, under 2 months' duration, were aged 18 to 65, the study reports. If patients had other autoimmune diseases, uncontrolled infections, pregnancy or lactation, they were excluded. TCR beta CDR3 regions were amplified from RNA transcripts. Investigators did first-round RT-PCR with HTBI primers, then second-round multiplex PCR. One entry per CDR3 protein results from TCRdb running MiXCR on the multiplex PCR reads. The data contain roughly 400,000 distinct CDR3 sequences, 15% to 20% of them singletons. The sequenced sample consisted of peripheral blood. This clonotype was obtained from an adult woman with stable Graves' hyperthyroidism.

The DNA of the CDR3 is TGTGCCAGCAGTAACCTAGCGGGAGCAGCGTACGAGCAGTACTTC. Its translation is CASSNLAGAAYEQYF. The chain has TRBV11-2 and TRBJ2-7, with 10 bases that match TRBD2. The germline gives CDR1 SGHAT, CDR2 FQNNGV. Trimming cost V 6 bases and J 4 bases; bases outside gene matches: 9. The CDR3 is made up of 15 amino acids.